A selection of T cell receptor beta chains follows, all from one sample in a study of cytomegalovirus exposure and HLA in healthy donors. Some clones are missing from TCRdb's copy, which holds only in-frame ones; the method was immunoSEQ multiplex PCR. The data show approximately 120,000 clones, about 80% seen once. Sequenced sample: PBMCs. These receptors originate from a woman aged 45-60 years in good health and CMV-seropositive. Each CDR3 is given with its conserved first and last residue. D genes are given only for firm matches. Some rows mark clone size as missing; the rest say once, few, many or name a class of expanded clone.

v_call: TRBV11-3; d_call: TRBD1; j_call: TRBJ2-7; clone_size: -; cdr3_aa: CASSLQGANYEQYF; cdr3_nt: TGTGCCAGCAGCCTACAGGGGGCAAACTACGAGCAGTACTTC
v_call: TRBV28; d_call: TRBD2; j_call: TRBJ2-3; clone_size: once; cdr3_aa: CASSLEGGSGSGTSTDTQYF; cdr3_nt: TGTGCCAGCAGTTTAGAGGGGGGAAGCGGGAGTGGCACTAGCACAGATACGCAGTATTTT
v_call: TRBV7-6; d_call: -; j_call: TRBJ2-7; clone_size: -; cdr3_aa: CASSRTEIYEQYF; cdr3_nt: TGTGCCAGCAGCCGGACAGAAATCTACGAGCAGTACTTC
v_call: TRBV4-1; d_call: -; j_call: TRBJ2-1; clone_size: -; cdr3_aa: CASSPLQGSSREQFF; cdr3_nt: TGCGCCAGCAGCCCTTTGCAGGGCTCATCCCGTGAGCAGTTCTTC
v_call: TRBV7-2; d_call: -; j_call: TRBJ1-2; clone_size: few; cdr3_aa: CASSLAFAQESNGYTF; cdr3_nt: TGTGCCAGCAGCTTAGCTTTCGCGCAGGAAAGTAATGGCTACACCTTC
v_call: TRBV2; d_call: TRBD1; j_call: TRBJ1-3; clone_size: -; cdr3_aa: CASSENRGTGNTIYF; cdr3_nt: TGTGCCAGCAGTGAAAACAGGGGGACTGGAAACACCATATATTTT
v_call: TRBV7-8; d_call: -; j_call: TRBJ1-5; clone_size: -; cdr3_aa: CASRDSGYNQPQHF; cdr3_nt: TGTGCCAGCAGGGACAGCGGATACAATCAGCCCCAGCATTTT
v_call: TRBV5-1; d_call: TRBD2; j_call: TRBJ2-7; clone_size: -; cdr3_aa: CASSFAGDGYEQYF; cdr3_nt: TGCGCCAGCAGCTTCGCGGGGGACGGGTACGAGCAGTACTTC
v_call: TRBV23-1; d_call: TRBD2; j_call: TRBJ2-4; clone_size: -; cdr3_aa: CARGLAGELAKNIQYF; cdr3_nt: TGCGCCCGGGGACTAGCGGGGGAGTTGGCCAAAAACATTCAGTACTTC
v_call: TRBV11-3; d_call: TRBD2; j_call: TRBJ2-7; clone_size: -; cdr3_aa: CASSFGPGGAYEQYF; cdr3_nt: TGTGCCAGCAGCTTTGGTCCGGGGGGGGCCTACGAGCAGTACTTC
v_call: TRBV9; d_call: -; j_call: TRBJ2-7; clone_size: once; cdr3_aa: CASSVGWGPGSYEQYF; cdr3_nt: TGTGCCAGCAGCGTTGGTTGGGGGCCGGGGTCCTACGAGCAGTACTTC
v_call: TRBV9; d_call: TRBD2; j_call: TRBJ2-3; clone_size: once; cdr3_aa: CASSVGASGADTQYF; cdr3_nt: TGTGCCAGCAGCGTAGGGGCTAGCGGAGCAGATACGCAGTATTTT
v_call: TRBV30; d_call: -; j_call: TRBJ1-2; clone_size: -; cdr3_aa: CAWSGPGGGGYTF; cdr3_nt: TGTGCCTGGAGTGGGCCTGGGGGCGGAGGCTACACCTTC
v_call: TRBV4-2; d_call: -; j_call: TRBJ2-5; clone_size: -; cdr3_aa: CASSQDKPPTGTDRETQYF; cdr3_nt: TGTGCCAGCAGCCAAGATAAACCCCCAACCGGGACTGACCGTGAGACCCAGTACTTC
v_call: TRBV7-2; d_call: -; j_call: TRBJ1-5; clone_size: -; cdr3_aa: CASSLNSQGSNQPQHF; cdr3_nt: TGTGCCAGCAGCTTAAATTCACAGGGTAGCAATCAGCCCCAGCATTTT
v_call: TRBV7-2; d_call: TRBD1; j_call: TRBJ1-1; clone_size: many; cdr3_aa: CASSITRQGTAFF; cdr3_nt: TGTGCCAGCAGCATCACCCGACAGGGAACAGCTTTCTTT
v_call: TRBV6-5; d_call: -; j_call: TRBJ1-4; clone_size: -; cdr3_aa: CASRGGTNEKLFF; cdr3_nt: TGTGCCAGCAGAGGGGGAACTAATGAAAAACTGTTTTTT
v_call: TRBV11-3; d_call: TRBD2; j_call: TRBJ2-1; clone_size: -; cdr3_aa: CASSPSGVSYNEQFF; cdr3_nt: TGTGCCAGCAGCCCCAGCGGGGTATCCTACAATGAGCAGTTCTTC
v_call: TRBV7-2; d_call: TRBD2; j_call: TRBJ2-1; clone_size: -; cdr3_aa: CASSSSLLAGRRTYNEQFF; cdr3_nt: TGTGCCAGCAGCTCCTCGTTATTAGCGGGACGGCGGACCTACAATGAGCAGTTCTTC
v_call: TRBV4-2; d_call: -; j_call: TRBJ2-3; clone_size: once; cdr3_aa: CASSQDRSDTQYF; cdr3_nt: TGTGCCAGCAGCCAAGATAGATCAGATACGCAGTATTTT
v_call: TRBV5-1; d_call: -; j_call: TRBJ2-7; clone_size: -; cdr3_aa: CASSFDGGREQYF; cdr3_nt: TGCGCCAGCAGCTTTGACGGCGGTCGGGAGCAGTACTTC
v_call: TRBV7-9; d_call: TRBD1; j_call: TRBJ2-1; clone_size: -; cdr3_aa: CASSLGTGTNEQFF; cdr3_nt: TGTGCCAGCAGCTTGGGGACAGGGACGAATGAGCAGTTCTTC
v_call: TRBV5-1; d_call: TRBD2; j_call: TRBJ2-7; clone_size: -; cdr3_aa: CASGGGGRSYEQYF; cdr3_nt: TGCGCCAGCGGCGGGGGTGGCCGCTCCTACGAGCAGTACTTC
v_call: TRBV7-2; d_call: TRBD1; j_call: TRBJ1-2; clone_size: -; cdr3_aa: CASSYRPGQANGYTF; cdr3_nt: TGTGCCAGCAGCTACCGGCCGGGACAGGCAAATGGCTACACCTTC
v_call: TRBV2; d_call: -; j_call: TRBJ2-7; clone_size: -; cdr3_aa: CASSGQTYEQYF; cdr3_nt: TGTGCCAGCAGTGGACAAACCTACGAGCAGTACTTC
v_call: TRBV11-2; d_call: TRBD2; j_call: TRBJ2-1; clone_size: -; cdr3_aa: CASSSQREVDNEQFF; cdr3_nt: TGTGCCAGCAGCTCCCAGCGGGAAGTCGACAATGAGCAGTTCTTC
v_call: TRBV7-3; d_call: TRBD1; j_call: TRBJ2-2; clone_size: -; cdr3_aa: CASSLTGGRNTGELFF; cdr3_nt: TGTGCCAGCAGTCTAACAGGGGGCAGGAACACCGGGGAGCTGTTTTTT
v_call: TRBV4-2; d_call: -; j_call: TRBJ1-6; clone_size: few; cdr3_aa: CASSQDLAGGNSPLHF; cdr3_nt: TGTGCCAGCAGCCAAGATCTAGCGGGGGGTAATTCACCCCTCCACTTT
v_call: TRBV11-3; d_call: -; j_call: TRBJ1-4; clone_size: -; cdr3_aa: CASSLASGREKLFF; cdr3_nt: TGTGCCAGCAGCTTAGCGTCAGGGCGTGAAAAACTGTTTTTT
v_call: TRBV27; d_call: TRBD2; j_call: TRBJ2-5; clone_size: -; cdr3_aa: CASRWSGGAAKETQYF; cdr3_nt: TGTGCCAGCAGATGGTCCGGGGGGGCGGCTAAAGAGACCCAGTACTTC
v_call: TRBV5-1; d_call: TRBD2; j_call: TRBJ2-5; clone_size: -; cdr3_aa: CASSLGTRGETQYF; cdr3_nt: TGCGCCAGCAGCTTGGGGACTAGAGGAGAGACCCAGTACTTC
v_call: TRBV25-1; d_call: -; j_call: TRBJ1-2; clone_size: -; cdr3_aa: CASSDRVYGYTF; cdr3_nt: TGTGCCAGCAGTGATCGAGTGTATGGCTACACCTTC
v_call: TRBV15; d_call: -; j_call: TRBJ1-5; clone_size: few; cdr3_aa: CATSRARGNNQPQHF; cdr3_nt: TGTGCCACCAGCAGGGCGCGGGGGAACAATCAGCCCCAGCATTTT
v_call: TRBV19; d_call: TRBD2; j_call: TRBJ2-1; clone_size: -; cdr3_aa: CASSDPGLAGSNEQFF; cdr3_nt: TGTGCCAGTAGCGACCCTGGACTAGCGGGCAGTAATGAGCAGTTCTTC
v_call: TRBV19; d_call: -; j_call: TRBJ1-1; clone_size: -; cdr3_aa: CASSELPTGGAEAFF; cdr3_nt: TGTGCCAGTAGTGAACTCCCCACCGGGGGGGCTGAAGCTTTCTTT
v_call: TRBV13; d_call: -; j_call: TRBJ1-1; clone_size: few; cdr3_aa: CASSPLTGNTEAFF; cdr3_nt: TGTGCCAGCAGCCCACTGACAGGGAACACTGAAGCTTTCTTT
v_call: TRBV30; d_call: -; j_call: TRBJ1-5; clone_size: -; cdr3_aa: CAWSPRGGQPQHF; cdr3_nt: TGTGCCTGGAGCCCACGGGGAGGTCAGCCCCAGCATTTT
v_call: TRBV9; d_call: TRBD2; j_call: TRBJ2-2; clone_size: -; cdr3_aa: CASSPPLGSGRALDGELFF; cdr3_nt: TGTGCCAGCAGCCCTCCCCTTGGGAGCGGGAGGGCCTTGGACGGGGAGCTGTTTTTT
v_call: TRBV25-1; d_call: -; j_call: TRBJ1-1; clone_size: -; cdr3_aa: CASTRGVGEAFF; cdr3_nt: TGTGCCAGCACTCGGGGGGTGGGGGAAGCTTTCTTT
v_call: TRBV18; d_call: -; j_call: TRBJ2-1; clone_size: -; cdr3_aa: CASSPSGPGVSFDEQFF; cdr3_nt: TGTGCCAGCTCACCGAGCGGCCCGGGGGTCTCGTTCGATGAGCAGTTCTTC
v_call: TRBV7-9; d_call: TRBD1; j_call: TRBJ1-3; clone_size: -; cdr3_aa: CASSLGQGSGNTIYF; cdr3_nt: TGTGCCAGCAGCCTCGGACAGGGGTCCGGAAACACCATATATTTT
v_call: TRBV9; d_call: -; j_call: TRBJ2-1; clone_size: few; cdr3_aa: CASSPRQSEQFF; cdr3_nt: TGTGCCAGCAGCCCTAGGCAGAGTGAGCAGTTCTTC
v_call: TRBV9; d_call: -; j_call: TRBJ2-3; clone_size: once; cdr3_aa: CASSGGAGVDTQYF; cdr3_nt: TGTGCCAGCAGCGGAGGGGCAGGGGTAGATACGCAGTATTTT
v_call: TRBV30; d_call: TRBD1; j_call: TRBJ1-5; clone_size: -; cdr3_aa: CAWSVQGGYQPQHF; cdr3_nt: TGTGCCTGGAGTGTACAAGGGGGCTATCAGCCCCAGCATTTT
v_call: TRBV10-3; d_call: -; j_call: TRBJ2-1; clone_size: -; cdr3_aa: CAISRGSGHEQFF; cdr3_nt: TGTGCCATATCACGGGGGTCGGGACATGAGCAGTTCTTC
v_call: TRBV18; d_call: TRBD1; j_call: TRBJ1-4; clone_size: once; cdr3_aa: CASSPATGSPEKLFF; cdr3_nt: TGTGCCAGCTCACCCGCGACAGGGAGCCCTGAAAAACTGTTTTTT
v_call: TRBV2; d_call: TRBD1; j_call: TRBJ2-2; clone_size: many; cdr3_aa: CASSGQGMGELFF; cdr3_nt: TGTGCCAGCAGTGGACAGGGGATGGGGGAGCTGTTTTTT
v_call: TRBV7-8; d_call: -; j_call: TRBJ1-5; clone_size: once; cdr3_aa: CASSLIPDQPQHF; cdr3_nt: TGTGCCAGCAGCTTGATCCCGGATCAGCCCCAGCATTTT
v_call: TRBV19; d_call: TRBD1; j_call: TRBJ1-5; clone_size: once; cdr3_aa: CASRQGRQPQHF; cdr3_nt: TGTGCCAGCCGACAGGGACGTCAGCCCCAGCATTTT
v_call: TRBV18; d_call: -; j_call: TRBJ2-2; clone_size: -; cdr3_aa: CASSPPRTEYGELFF; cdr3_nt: TGTGCCAGCTCACCACCGAGGACAGAATACGGGGAGCTGTTTTTT
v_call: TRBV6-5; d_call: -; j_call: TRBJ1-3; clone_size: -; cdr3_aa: CASSGSASGGNTIYF; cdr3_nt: TGTGCCAGCAGTGGCTCGGCCTCGGGGGGAAACACCATATATTTT
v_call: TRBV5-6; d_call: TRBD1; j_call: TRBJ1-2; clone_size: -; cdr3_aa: CASSWGQGVGGYTF; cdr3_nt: TGTGCCAGCAGCTGGGGACAGGGAGTCGGTGGCTACACCTTC
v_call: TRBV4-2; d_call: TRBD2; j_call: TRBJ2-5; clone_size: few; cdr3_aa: CASSQDGRGLAGAGETQYF; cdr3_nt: TGTGCCAGCAGCCAAGATGGGAGGGGACTAGCGGGAGCGGGGGAGACCCAGTACTTC
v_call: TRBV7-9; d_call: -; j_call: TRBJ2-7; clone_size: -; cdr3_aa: CASSPGLSSYEQYF; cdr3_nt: TGTGCCAGCAGCCCAGGCTTAAGCTCCTACGAGCAGTACTTC
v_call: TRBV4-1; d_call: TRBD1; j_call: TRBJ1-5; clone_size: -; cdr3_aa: CASSHLGQGGNQPQHF; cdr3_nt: TGCGCCAGCAGCCACCTTGGACAGGGGGGCAATCAGCCCCAGCATTTT
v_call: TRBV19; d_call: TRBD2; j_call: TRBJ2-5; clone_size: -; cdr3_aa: CASSLSGGQETQYF; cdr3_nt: TGTGCCAGTAGTCTTTCGGGGGGGCAAGAGACCCAGTACTTC
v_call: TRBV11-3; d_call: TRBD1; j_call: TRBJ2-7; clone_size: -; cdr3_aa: CASSRNAGTGDEQYF; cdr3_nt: TGTGCCAGCAGCCGCAACGCCGGGACAGGGGACGAGCAGTACTTC
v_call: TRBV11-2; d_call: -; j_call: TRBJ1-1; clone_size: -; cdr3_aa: CASSFGGGNTEAFF; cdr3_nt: TGTGCCAGCAGCTTCGGCGGGGGGAACACTGAAGCTTTCTTT
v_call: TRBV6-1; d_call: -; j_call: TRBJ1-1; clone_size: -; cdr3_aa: CASSSRQENTEAFF; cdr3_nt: TGTGCCAGCAGTTCCCGACAGGAGAACACTGAAGCTTTCTTT